This T cell receptor beta chain was observed in a study of low-dose radiotherapy and immunotherapy resistance in tumors. This clonotype has ten or more counts. Time point described: before trial treatment. Administered to the donors were nivolumab, ipilimumab, aspirin, low-dose cyclophosphamide and low-dose radiotherapy. Primers targeting TRAV and TRBV primed first-strand cDNA, covering alpha and beta chains. Both a constant-region primer and a V-primer adapter served to amplify TCRs across 15 to 25 PCR cycles. Isolated mRNA was amplified by in vitro transcription. MiXCR, run by TCRdb on the reads, gives a single entry per CDR3 protein. Among 55,000 to 80,000 distinct CDR3 sequences listed, around 27% were seen once. Germline trimming cut 8 bases from V and 8 bases from J; bases unmatched to any gene: 11. The CDR3 spans 13 residues. The germline gives CDR1 DFQATT, CDR2 SNEGSKA (reference sequence).

The chain joins TRBV20-1 to TRBJ2-1, with TRBD2 identical over 8 bases. The sample in question was PBMCs, obtained before treatment. This clonotype was sampled from a male donor with rectosigmoid adenocarcinoma. The CDR3, as DNA: TGCAGTCCCATCCGGGAGGGGATCGATGAGCAGTTCTTC. Protein product: CSPIREGIDEQFF.